Listed below are T cell receptor beta chains from one sample, sequenced in a study of blood T cell repertoires in COVID-19. The method was immunoSEQ multiplex PCR; TCRdb's version includes in-frame clones alone and lacks a portion of them. The sample holds over 200,000 clones, around nine tenths seen once. The sample was peripheral blood. The receptors derive from a middle-aged man with acute or convalescent COVID-19. Both conserved end residues are trimmed from each CDR3. Some rows mark clone size as missing; the rest say once, few, many or name a class of expanded clone.

v_gene	abundance	j_gene	CDR3aa
TRBV2	-	TRBJ2-7	ASSSGGAKYEQY
TRBV4-1	-	TRBJ2-2	ASSQAPAGAGTGELF
TRBV6-1	once	TRBJ2-7	ASSEGQGAYEQY
TRBV7-2	-	TRBJ1-4	ASTLFSATNEKLF
TRBV19	-	TRBJ1-6	ASSRRTEINSPLH
TRBV21-1	-	TRBJ2-2	ASNLTIQNTGELF
TRBV7-9	-	TRBJ1-5	ASSLVEGNQPQH
TRBV6-5	-	TRBJ1-6	ASSWDNYNSPLH
TRBV24-1	-	TRBJ2-3	ATSETGQGWVDTQY
TRBV27	-	TRBJ2-7	ASSPGLLTPYEQY
TRBV28	-	TRBJ2-1	ASSRNRNEQF
TRBV24-1	few	TRBJ2-5	ATSDFGLAGRETQY
TRBV5-5	-	TRBJ1-4	ASSLLGQANEKLF
TRBV6-1	few	TRBJ1-2	ASSELEGNYGYT
TRBV7-2	-	TRBJ2-7	ASSFPGGSHEQY
TRBV5-4	-	TRBJ2-5	ASSLGLAGGETQY
TRBV30	-	TRBJ2-5	AWSRGGGGRETQY
TRBV28	once	TRBJ1-5	ASLPTIGEHSQPQH
TRBV5-1	-	TRBJ2-7	ASSTSTGGTEQY
TRBV27	once	TRBJ2-1	ASPLDTYNEQF
TRBV19	-	TRBJ1-1	ASSMWGLNTEAF
TRBV27	-	TRBJ2-2	ASSLFGGGELF
TRBV6-1	-	TRBJ2-7	ASSEAPSSKHEQY
TRBV3-1/TRBV3-2	few	TRBJ2-7	ASSHPPSGVYEQY
TRBV5-1	-	TRBJ1-4	ASSRGQEANEKLF
TRBV7-2	-	TRBJ2-3	ASSLLDYSVTDTQY
TRBV2	-	TRBJ1-1	ASSSGQGMSDTEAF
TRBV10-2	many	TRBJ2-2	ASSEELAGTGELF
TRBV5-6	-	TRBJ1-6	ASSLKSFSYNSPLH
TRBV28	-	TRBJ2-3	VAQSTDTQY
TRBV4-1	-	TRBJ1-2	ASSQQTRRGPGYT